This TCR beta chain was identified during a study of identical twins. The study's findings and limits: Within monozygotic twins, out-of-frame TCR alpha sharing was underestimated by the models.

TCRdb independently ran MiXCR on the 5' RACE reads; one entry per CDR3 protein. The profile covers 550,000 to 800,000 distinct CDR3 sequences, with 7% to 7.5% appearing a single time and roughly 1.6% taken by the ten largest. This clonotype was recorded once. The target antigen is unknown. Germline CDR1 is MNHNS and CDR2 is SASEGT. This CDR3 comprises 14 residues. V dropped 7 bases and J dropped 2 bases, with 9 bases sitting between them. The sample also formed part of further work on yellow fever vaccine responses in identical twins. As reported in that work: Convergence reportedly seemed to mark part of the twins' vaccine T cell response, with personalization marking the rest.

The sequence was obtained from a woman in her late teens or twenties in good health. The sample taken for sequencing was PBMCs. The rearrangement links TRBV6-1 to TRBJ2-6; no firm D call. The CDR3 nucleotides are TGTGCCAGCACCACGCCCCCTGGGGCCAACGTCCTGACTTTC. Translation gives CASTTPPGANVLTF.